The source of this T cell receptor beta chain is a study of cytomegalovirus exposure and HLA in healthy donors. Overall study: As released early, the data held approximately 80 million unique TCRs from HLA-typed donors. General observations from the study: A missense DCLRE1C variant was associated with V- and J-gene trimming of TCR beta chains in a later analysis, and an independent cohort replicated the association.

When sampled, the donors appeared nominally healthy, though they likely had unrecorded immune exposures. The CDR3 loop spans 11 amino acids. V gave up 6 bases and J gave up 4 bases, with 7 bases separating them. The germline V gene has CDR1 MNHEY and CDR2 SMNVEV (reference sequence). Concerning this clone itself: Its antigen is unidentified.

PCR was performed using 60 Vbeta and 13 Jbeta primers. TCRdb's copy holds only in-frame clones and misses some; the assay was immunoSEQ multiplex PCR. The sample data list some 200,000 clones. V gene TRBV27 combines with J gene TRBJ2-7; no reliable D call. This receptor was identified in a man aged 25-45 years in good health and CMV-seronegative. Sequencing input: PBMCs. CDR3 coding DNA: TGTGCCAGCAGGACAAGTTACGAGCAGTACTTC. It specifies CASRTSYEQYF.